A single sample is the source of the 13 T cell receptor beta chains below, sequenced in a study of identical twins. MiXCR, run by TCRdb on the 5' RACE reads, gives a single entry per CDR3 protein. The sample yields under 500,000 distinct CDR3 sequences, roughly an eighth seen once. These data also formed part of another study, on yellow fever vaccine responses in identical twins.

The specimen was CD4+ T cells sorted from blood. Receptors originate from a young woman in good health.

The rearrangement uses TRBV20-1 and TRBJ2-3, with 9 bases aligning to TRBD2. Germline assignment: CDR1 DFQATT and CDR2 SNEGSKA (reference sequence). V trimming: 3 bases; J trimming: 4 bases; junction bases outside the gene matches: 8. The CDR3 contains 15 residues. The CDR3 is CSASSIAGDPDTQYF. The CDR3 nucleotides read TGCAGTGCTAGCTCCATAGCGGGAGACCCAGATACGCAGTATTTT.

This clonotype has only a few counts. The rearrangement links TRBV5-1 to TRBJ1-2, with 9 positions matching TRBD1. CDR3 length: 15 amino acids. Trimming took 0 bases from V and 5 from J; bases not matched to a gene: 5. Germline values: CDR1 SGHRS, CDR2 YFSETQ. CDR3: CASSLAVGQGYGYTF. In DNA, the CDR3 is TGCGCCAGCAGCTTGGCCGTAGGACAGGGGTATGGCTACACCTTC.

A word on this clonotype: At one end, the junction sequence differs from germline, possibly due to a read error. This chain links TRBV6-5 with TRBJ2-3; 9 bases line up with TRBD1. This CDR3 comprises 15 residues. Germline V gene lookup returns CDR1 MNHEY and CDR2 SVGAGI. CDR3 amino acids: CVSSYSGTGPDTQYF. The CDR3 DNA follows: TGTGTCAGCAGTTACTCGGGGACAGGGCCAGATACGCAGTATTTT.

This clonotype was counted only a few times. J is TRBJ2-3 and V is TRBV18, with 8 bases fitting TRBD2. The V gene's germline CDR1 is KGHSH and CDR2 LQKENI. After removal of 2 bases from V and 6 bases from J, the junction contained 13 bases not matched to a gene. The CDR3 spans 17 residues. The CDR3 sequence is CASSPDSGLAPSDTQYF. The CDR3 bases are TGTGCCAGCTCACCAGATAGCGGACTAGCCCCTTCCGATACGCAGTATTTT.

This clonotype was observed a few times. The chain uses TRBV5-4 and TRBJ2-2; D remains unclear. Germline assignment: CDR1 SGHNT and CDR2 YYREEE (reference sequence). Trimming pared 1 base from V and 7 bases from J, leaving 8 bases between. The CDR3 extends over 13 amino acids. The CDR3 here is CASSLFDGGELFF. The CDR3 DNA sequence: TGTGCCAGCAGCTTGTTTGATGGCGGGGAGCTGTTTTTT. Full variable domain (outside the CDR3, taken from reference TRBV5-4 and TRBJ2-2): ETGVTQSPTHLIKTRGQQVTLRCSSQSGHNTVSWYQQALGQGPQFIFQYYREEENGRGNFPPRFSGLQFPNYSSELNVNALELDDSALYLCASSLFDGGELFFGEGSRLTVL.

The J gene is TRBJ2-7, the V gene TRBV21-1; the tabulated D call, TRBD2, remains unverified against the DNA. TRBV21-1 is labeled a pseudogene. This CDR3 has 19 residues. The CDR3 loop reads CASSSSSPRPSGSSYEQYF. The CDR3 nucleotides read TGTGCCAGCAGCTCCAGCTCCCCCCGGCCTAGCGGGAGTTCCTACGAGCAGTACTTC.

This chain uses TRBV7-8 with TRBJ2-1; D tentatively reads TRBD1 or TRBD2 (6 bases each). Germline lookup yields CDR1 SGHVS and CDR2 FQNEAQ. Deletions cut 4 bases from V and 6 bases from J, with 10 bases between. The CDR3 has 13 amino acids. The CDR3 protein is CASSYGGPNEQFF. The CDR3 region has the DNA TGTGCCAGCAGCTACGGGGGCCCCAATGAGCAGTTCTTC. Full variable domain (remainder filled in from reference TRBV7-8 and TRBJ2-1): GAGVSQSPRYKVAKRGQDVALRCDPISGHVSLFWYQQALGQGPEFLTYFQNEAQLDKSGLPSDRFFAERPEGSVSTLKIQRTQQEDSAVYLCASSYGGPNEQFFGPGTRLTVL.

There are many counts of this clonotype. The chain is built from TRBV10-3 and TRBJ2-5; TRBD2 aligns across 7 bases. V was clipped by 6 bases and J by 5 bases; unmatched bases: 3. The CDR3 sequence is 12 residues long. Germline V gene data show CDR1 as ENHRY and CDR2 as SYGVKD. CDR3 region: CAIRDGGETQYF. The CDR3 nucleotides are TGTGCCATCAGAGACGGGGGGGAGACCCAGTACTTC.

The chain recombines TRBV20-1 with TRBJ2-1, with 12 bases identical to TRBD2. This CDR3 is built from 15 residues. With V trimmed by 6 bases and J by 5 bases, 8 bases remained unmatched. Germline V gene lookup returns CDR1 DFQATT and CDR2 SNEGSKA (reference sequence). CDR3 bases: TGCAGTGCCCTAGCCGCTAGCGGGGGGGACAATGAGCAGTTCTTC. This encodes CSALAASGGDNEQFF.

Only a few counts were recorded for this clonotype. The chain recombines TRBV29-1 with TRBJ2-7; a possible D gene is TRBD1 (5 bases). Trimming shortened V by 4 bases and J by 5 bases, and 15 bases separated the two germline ends. CDR1 and CDR2 (germline): SQVTM, ANQGSEA. This CDR3 contains 13 residues. CDR3 in amino acids: CSVALSRAHEQYF. CDR3 DNA: TGCAGCGTTGCCCTGAGCAGGGCCCACGAGCAGTACTTC.

This clonotype was counted many times. This rearrangement joins TRBV7-2 to TRBJ2-7; D unresolved. Germline-derived CDR1 and CDR2 are SGHTA and FQGNSA. The CDR3 sequence is 13 residues long. V was shortened by 2 bases and J by 6 bases, with 11 bases between the two germline ends. DNA for the CDR3: TGTGCCAGCAGCTTATTTCGATCGGGCGAGCAGTACTTC. Translating gives CASSLFRSGEQYF.

In this sample, this clonotype turned up many times. The J gene is TRBJ2-7, the V gene TRBV12-3 or TRBV12-4; 11 bases line up with TRBD1. V was clipped by 5 bases and J by 6 bases; unmatched bases: 6. The CDR3 runs 14 residues. For the CDR3, the DNA is TGTGCCAGCAGTCCGGACAGGGGGCACGGCGAGCAGTACTTC. Its translation is CASSPDRGHGEQYF.

This clonotype was found many times. The chain links TRBV7-2 to TRBJ1-1; no definite D call. Between the trimmed V and J ends, which lost 1 base and 4 bases, there was a span of 19 bases. Per the germline V gene, CDR1 is SGHTA and CDR2 is FQGNSA. The CDR3 length is 17 residues. The CDR3 spells CASSLVGAISIPTEAFF. CDR3 coding DNA: TGTGCCAGCAGCTTAGTCGGAGCGATCTCTATTCCCACTGAAGCTTTCTTT.